Shown below are 26 T cell receptor beta chains from a single sample sequenced in a study of blood T cell repertoires in COVID-19. TCRdb's copy holds only in-frame clones and misses some; the assay was immunoSEQ multiplex PCR. The sample consists of over 200,000 clones, 81% of them appearing once. Input material: PBMCs or T cells enriched from blood (not recorded which). Receptor source: a woman aged 45 to 65 with acute COVID-19.

The V gene is TRBV7-9, the J gene TRBJ2-3; 8 bases are shared with TRBD2. The germline gives CDR1 SEHNR, CDR2 FQNEAQ (reference sequence). The V and J ends lost 5 bases and 0 bases, in that order; junction bases with no gene match: 7. CDR3 length: 16 amino acids. Written as DNA, the CDR3 is TGTGCCAGCAGCCGGGAGGGGATTTCTAGCACAGATACGCAGTATTTT. Amino acid sequence: CASSREGISSTDTQYF.

J is TRBJ2-2 and V is TRBV14; 8 nucleotides agree with TRBD1. Germline CDR1 reads SGHDN; CDR2 reads FVKESK. This CDR3 spans 17 amino acids. Germline trimming cut 5 bases from V and 1 base from J; bases unmatched to any gene: 9. Here the CDR3 DNA reads TGTGCCAGCAGCTACTTTTCCGGGACAGGGAACACCGGGGAGCTGTTTTTT. This gives the protein CASSYFSGTGNTGELFF.

This clone was seen only once. This chain joins TRBV5-6 and TRBJ1-6; 7 bases map to TRBD1. Germline loops: CDR1 SGHDT, CDR2 YYEEEE. The CDR3 contains 14 residues. The V segment lost 2 bases and the J segment 7 bases; nucleotides outside the gene matches: 3. The CDR3 sequence: CASSLQGLNSPLHF. The DNA of the CDR3 is TGTGCCAGCAGCTTACAGGGGTTGAATTCACCCCTCCACTTT.

This chain uses TRBV10-1 with TRBJ2-7; D gene unclear. Germline-derived CDR1 and CDR2 are WNHNN and SYGVQD (reference sequence). The CDR3 has 13 residues. The V and J ends lost 9 bases and 2 bases respectively, with 14 bases between them. The CDR3 spells CASIHIPPYEQYF. CDR3 DNA: TGCGCCAGTATCCACATCCCGCCCTACGAGCAGTACTTC.

V is TRBV24-1 and J is TRBJ2-1; 11 positions match TRBD2. V lost 6 bases and J lost 7; bases outside the gene matches: 4. The CDR3 extends over 14 amino acids. Germline V gene data show CDR1 as KGHDR and CDR2 as SFDVKD. CDR3 sequence reads: CATSFLAGGNEQFF. CDR3 bases: TGTGCCACCAGTTTTCTAGCGGGGGGAAATGAGCAGTTCTTC.

The table lists this clone with a few counts. This sequence joins TRBV28 and TRBJ2-7; 7 bases align to TRBD1. Germline trimming cut 10 bases from V and 4 bases from J; bases unmatched to any gene: 19. CDR3 size: 16 residues. The V gene's germline CDR1 is MDHEN and CDR2 SYDVKM. The CDR3 DNA sequence: TGTGCCACAACCGAGGGGGCAGGGGGAATGGTGTACGAGCAGTACTTC. Residues: CATTEGAGGMVYEQYF.

The CDR3 region is CASSLTQGNYEQYF. As DNA, the CDR3 is TGTGCCAGCAGTTTGACCCAGGGAAACTACGAGCAGTACTTC. The chain recombines TRBV28 with TRBJ2-7; possible D gene TRBD1, 5 bases. The germline V gene encodes CDR1 MDHEN and CDR2 SYDVKM. The CDR3 has 14 residues. V lost 3 bases and J 3 bases, leaving 12 bases between the germline ends.

The chain uses TRBV12-3 or TRBV12-4 and TRBJ2-1, with D possibly TRBD1 on 5 matching bases. The CDR3 consists of 13 residues. V was cut by 3 bases and J by 5 bases, with 8 bases left in between. CDR3 in amino acids: CASSFAGHNEQFF. CDR3 nucleotide sequence: TGTGCCAGCAGTTTTGCAGGGCACAATGAGCAGTTCTTC.

J is TRBJ1-5 and V is TRBV28, with 10 bases matching TRBD1. Trimming took 6 bases from V and 10 from J; bases not matched to a gene: 15. The CDR3 runs to 16 residues. Germline CDR1 is MDHEN and CDR2 is SYDVKM. The CDR3 loop is CASSPMIGTGDGPQHF. The CDR3 nucleotides read TGTGCCAGCAGCCCAATGATCGGGACAGGGGATGGACCCCAGCATTTT. The variable domain in full, completed from reference TRBV28 and TRBJ1-5, reads DVKVTQSSRYLVKRTGEKVFLECVQDMDHENMFWYRQDPGLGLRLIYFSYDVKMKEKGDIPEGYSVSREKKERFSLILESASTNQTSMYLCASSPMIGTGDGPQHFGDGTRLSIL.

The gene calls are TRBV19 and TRBJ2-7; the match to TRBD1 covers 12 bases. This CDR3 is 15 amino acids long. V lost 3 bases to trimming and J lost 3 bases; unmatched junction nucleotides: 3. Germline CDR1 and CDR2: LNHDA and SQIVND (reference sequence). CDR3 bases: TGTGCCAGTAGTATGGGACAGGGGGCTTTCTACGAGCAGTACTTC. It yields the protein CASSMGQGAFYEQYF.

The rearrangement joins TRBV11-3 to TRBJ2-7, with 10 bases aligning to TRBD1. The CDR3 loop spans 17 amino acids. J lost 4 bases, V lost 4 bases, and 13 bases had no gene match. CDR1 SGHNT and CDR2 YENEEA come from the germline V gene. The CDR3 DNA reads as TGTGCCAGCAGCTCCACCCCGGGGACAGGGGTTTCATACGAGCAGTACTTC. It specifies CASSSTPGTGVSYEQYF.

The V call is TRBV29-1, the J call TRBJ2-7; 7 positions agree with TRBD1. The CDR3 is made up of 14 amino acids. Germline V CDR1 and CDR2: SQVTM, ANQGSEA. The V gene end was trimmed by 5 bases and the J gene end by 2 bases; junction bases not matched to a gene: 9. CDR3 in DNA: TGCAGCGTTAAAAGCCCGGGACAGACCTACGAGCAGTACTTC. Amino acid sequence: CSVKSPGQTYEQYF.

CDR3 sequence (DNA): TGTGCCAGCAGCTTAGGATGGACAGGGGAGGGCTACACCTTC. It codes for CASSLGWTGEGYTF. The V call is TRBV7-2, the J call TRBJ1-2; TRBD1 matches at 9 bases. Germline values: CDR1 SGHTA, CDR2 FQGNSA. With V trimmed by 1 base and J by 8 bases, 5 bases remained unmatched. The CDR3 totals 14 residues.

The rearrangement uses TRBV24-1 and TRBJ2-2; D may be TRBD2 (6 bases). In germline, CDR1 is KGHDR, CDR2 SFDVKD. V was clipped by 3 bases and J by 4 bases, with 8 bases between them. The CDR3 consists of 14 residues. The CDR3 nucleotides are TGTGCCACCAGTGATGGGGGACTCACCGGGGAGCTGTTTTTT. Translating it yields CATSDGGLTGELFF.

The chain has TRBV28 and TRBJ1-2; 7 bases are shared with TRBD1. V trimming: 6 bases; J trimming: 4 bases; junction bases outside the gene matches: 8. The CDR3 is 14 amino acids. Germline assignment: CDR1 MDHEN and CDR2 SYDVKM. The CDR3 coding sequence is TGTGCCAGCAGCATTCCGGGACAGAGCTATGGCTACACCTTC. Amino acid sequence: CASSIPGQSYGYTF.

The V gene is TRBV6-5, the J gene TRBJ1-2; 9 bases match TRBD1. After removal of 1 base from V and 3 bases from J, the junction contained 3 bases not matched to a gene. Germline assignment: CDR1 MNHEY and CDR2 SVGAGI. The CDR3 is 15 residues long. Here the CDR3 reads CASSYWDREDYGYTF. The CDR3 nucleotides are TGTGCCAGCAGTTACTGGGACAGGGAGGACTATGGCTACACCTTC.

The chain couples TRBV23-1 to TRBJ1-5; D gene unclear. TRBV23-1 is an open reading frame, and its role is uncertain. The germline V and J ends were trimmed by 4 bases and 4 bases, with 11 bases remaining between them. This CDR3 is built from 14 residues. The CDR3 nucleotides read TGCGCCAGCAGTCGGAGGGTGCGAAATCAGCCCCAGCATTTT. Its protein is CASSRRVRNQPQHF.

This chain links TRBV5-1 with TRBJ2-7; 9 bases match TRBD2. This CDR3 comprises 14 residues. Unmatched junction bases numbered 7, after V lost 4 bases and J lost 5 bases. Germline CDR1 SGHRS, CDR2 YFSETQ. Written as DNA, the CDR3 is TGCGCCAGCAGCCCTGGACTAGCGTTGAACGAGCAGTACTTC. Translation gives CASSPGLALNEQYF.

The rearrangement joins TRBV7-2 to TRBJ2-7; the D gene is possibly TRBD2 (5 bases). The CDR3 is made up of 13 amino acids. Germline CDR1 and CDR2: SGHTA and FQGNSA. V lost 5 bases, J lost 2 bases, and 10 bases lay in between. This CDR3 reads CASSEGLTYEQYF. CDR3 nucleotide sequence: TGTGCCAGCAGCGAGGGTTTGACCTACGAGCAGTACTTC.

CDR3 DNA: TGTGCCAGCTCACCAGGACGGGGGGCGAGCACAGATACGCAGTATTTT. Protein: CASSPGRGASTDTQYF. The chain combines TRBV18 with TRBJ2-3; possibly TRBD2 for D (7 bases). The V gene lost 2 bases and the J gene lost 0 bases, with 12 bases spanning the gap. This CDR3 region has 16 residues. Per the germline V gene, CDR1 is KGHSH and CDR2 is LQKENI. The variable domain in full, completed from reference TRBV18 and TRBJ2-3, reads NAGVMQNPRHLVRRRGQEARLRCSPMKGHSHVYWYRQLPEEGLKFMVYLQKENIIDESGMPKERFSAEFPKEGPSILRIQQVVRGDSAAYFCASSPGRGASTDTQYFGPGTRLTVL.

The rearrangement joins TRBV4-1 to TRBJ1-5; D is possibly TRBD1 (5 bases). The CDR3 totals 15 residues. V was trimmed by 5 bases and J by 4 bases, leaving 15 bases between them. The germline V gene has CDR1 MGHRA and CDR2 YSYEKL. The CDR3 coding sequence is TGCGCCAGCAGCTCTTCTTCAGGGCCGAATCAGCCCCAGCATTTT. It codes for CASSSSSGPNQPQHF.

The chain recombines TRBV3-1 (or the pseudogene TRBV3-2) with TRBJ1-5; D unclear. V was shortened by 3 bases and J by 6 bases, with 6 bases between the two germline ends. CDR1 and CDR2 from the germline V gene are LGHDT and YNNKEL (reference sequence). The CDR3 has 12 amino acids. CDR3 residues: CASSHSGQPQHF. The CDR3 coding sequence is TGTGCCAGCAGCCACTCGGGTCAGCCCCAGCATTTT.

A remark on this clone: At one end the junction does not follow the germline gene, possibly because of a read error. V usage is TRBV7-7 and J usage is TRBJ2-3; 9 nucleotides align to TRBD1. This CDR3 spans 15 amino acids. CDR1 is SSHAT, CDR2 FNYEAQ, per germline (reference sequence). The DNA for the CDR3 is TGTGCTAGCAGCCCCGGGACAGGGAGGTCTGATACGCAGTATTTT. Its protein product is CASSPGTGRSDTQYF.

The J gene is TRBJ2-7, the V gene TRBV29-1, with D maybe TRBD1 (5 bases). Germline V gene data show CDR1 as SQVTM and CDR2 as ANQGSEA. Trimming cost V 4 bases and J 5 bases, with 9 bases left between them. The CDR3 is made up of 11 amino acids. The CDR3 protein is CSVGGQNEQYF. DNA of the CDR3: TGCAGCGTTGGGGGCCAGAACGAGCAGTACTTC.

The sample holds one count of this clone. The chain carries TRBV6-2 or TRBV6-3 and TRBJ2-4; 7 nucleotides agree with TRBD1. The V gene end was trimmed by 4 bases and the J gene end by 7 bases; junction bases not matched to a gene: 7. The CDR3 covers 14 residues. Germline loops: CDR1 MNHEY, CDR2 SVGEGT. CDR3 sequence: CASSWRQGGNIQYF. For the CDR3, the DNA is TGTGCCAGCAGTTGGAGACAGGGTGGGAACATTCAGTACTTC.

This chain connects TRBV7-2 to TRBJ2-5, with a weak D call TRBD2 (6 bases). CDR1 and CDR2 from the germline V gene are SGHTA and FQGNSA. Between the trimmed V and J ends, which lost 2 bases and 1 base, there was a span of 8 bases. This CDR3 region has 14 residues. This CDR3 reads CASSLLASQETQYF. CDR3 DNA sequence: TGTGCCAGCAGCTTACTAGCGTCCCAAGAGACCCAGTACTTC.